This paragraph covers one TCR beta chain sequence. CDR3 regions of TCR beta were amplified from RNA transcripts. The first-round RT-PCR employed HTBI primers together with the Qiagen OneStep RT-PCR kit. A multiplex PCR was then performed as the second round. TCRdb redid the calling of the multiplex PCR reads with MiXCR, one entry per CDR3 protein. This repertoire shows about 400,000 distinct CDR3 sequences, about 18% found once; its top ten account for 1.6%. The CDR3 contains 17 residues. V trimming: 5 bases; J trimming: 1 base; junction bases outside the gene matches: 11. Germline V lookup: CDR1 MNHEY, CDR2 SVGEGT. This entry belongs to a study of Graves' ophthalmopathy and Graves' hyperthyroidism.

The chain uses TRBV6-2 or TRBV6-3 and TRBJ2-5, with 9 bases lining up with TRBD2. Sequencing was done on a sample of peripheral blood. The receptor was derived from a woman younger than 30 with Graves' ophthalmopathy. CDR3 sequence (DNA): TGTGCCAGCAGTCCGCGGCGGCTAGCGGGGTTCCAAGAGACCCAGTACTTC. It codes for CASSPRRLAGFQETQYF.